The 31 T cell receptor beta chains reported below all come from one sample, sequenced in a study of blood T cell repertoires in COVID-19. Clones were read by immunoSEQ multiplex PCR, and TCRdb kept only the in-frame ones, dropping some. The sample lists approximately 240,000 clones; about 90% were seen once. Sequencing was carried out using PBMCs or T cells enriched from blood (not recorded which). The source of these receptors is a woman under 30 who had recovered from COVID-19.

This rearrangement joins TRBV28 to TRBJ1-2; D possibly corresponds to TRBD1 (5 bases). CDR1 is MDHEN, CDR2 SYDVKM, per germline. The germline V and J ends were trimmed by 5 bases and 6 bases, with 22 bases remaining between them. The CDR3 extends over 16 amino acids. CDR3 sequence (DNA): TGTGCCAGCAGTGCCCCGGTTATCGGACAAGGAGATGGCTACACCTTC. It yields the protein CASSAPVIGQGDGYTF.

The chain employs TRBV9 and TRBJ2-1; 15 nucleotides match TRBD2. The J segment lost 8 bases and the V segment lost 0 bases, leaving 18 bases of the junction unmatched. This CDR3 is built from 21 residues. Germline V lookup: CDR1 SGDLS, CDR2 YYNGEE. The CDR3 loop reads CASSVEGDTYRTSGGAYEQFF. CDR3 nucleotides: TGTGCCAGCAGCGTAGAAGGGGACACCTACCGGACTAGCGGGGGGGCCTATGAGCAGTTCTTC. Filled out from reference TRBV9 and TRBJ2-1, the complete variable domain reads DSGVTQTPKHLITATGQRVTLRCSPRSGDLSVYWYQQSLDQGLQFLIQYYNGEERAKGNILERFSAQQFPDLHSELNLSSLELGDSALYFCASSVEGDTYRTSGGAYEQFFGPGTRLTVL.

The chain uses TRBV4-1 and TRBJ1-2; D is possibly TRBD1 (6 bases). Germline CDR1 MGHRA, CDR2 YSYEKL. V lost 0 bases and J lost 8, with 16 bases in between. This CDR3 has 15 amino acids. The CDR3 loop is CASSQDNRRGSGYTF. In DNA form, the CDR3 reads TGCGCCAGCAGCCAAGACAATCGCAGGGGCAGCGGCTACACCTTC.

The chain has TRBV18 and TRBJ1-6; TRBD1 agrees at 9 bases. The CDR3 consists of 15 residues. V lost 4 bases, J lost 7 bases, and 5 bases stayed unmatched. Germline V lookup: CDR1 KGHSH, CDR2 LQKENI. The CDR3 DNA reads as TGTGCCAGCTCACTGACAGGGGGAGGCAATTCACCCCTCCACTTT. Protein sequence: CASSLTGGGNSPLHF.

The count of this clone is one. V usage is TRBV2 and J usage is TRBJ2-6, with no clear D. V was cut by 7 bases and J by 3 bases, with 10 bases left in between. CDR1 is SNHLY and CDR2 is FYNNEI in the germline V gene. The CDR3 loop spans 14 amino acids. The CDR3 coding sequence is TGTGCCAGCATATCCGGGTATGGGGCCAACGTCCTGACTTTC. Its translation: CASISGYGANVLTF.

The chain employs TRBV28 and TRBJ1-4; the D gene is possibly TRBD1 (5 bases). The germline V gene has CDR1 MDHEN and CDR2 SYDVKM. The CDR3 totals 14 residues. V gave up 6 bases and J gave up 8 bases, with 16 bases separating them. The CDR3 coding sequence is TGTGCCAGCAGGAATCAGGGTGTGGTGGAAAAACTGTTTTTT. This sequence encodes CASRNQGVVEKLFF.

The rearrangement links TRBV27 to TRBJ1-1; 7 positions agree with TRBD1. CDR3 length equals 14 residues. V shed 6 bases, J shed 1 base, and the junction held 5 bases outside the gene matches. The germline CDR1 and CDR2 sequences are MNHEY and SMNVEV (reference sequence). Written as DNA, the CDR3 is TGTGCCAGCAGAACGGGACAGACGAACACTGAAGCTTTCTTT. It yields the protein CASRTGQTNTEAFF.

This chain's CDR3 is CASSPTGTEYNEQFF. The CDR3 nucleotides read TGTGCCAGCAGCCCAACCGGGACAGAATACAATGAGCAGTTCTTC. This sequence joins TRBV9 and TRBJ2-1; 7 bases are shared with TRBD1. After removal of 4 bases from V and 4 bases from J, the junction contained 8 bases not matched to a gene. The germline V gene has CDR1 SGDLS and CDR2 YYNGEE. The CDR3 contains 15 residues. Filled out from reference TRBV9 and TRBJ2-1, the complete variable domain reads DSGVTQTPKHLITATGQRVTLRCSPRSGDLSVYWYQQSLDQGLQFLIQYYNGEERAKGNILERFSAQQFPDLHSELNLSSLELGDSALYFCASSPTGTEYNEQFFGPGTRLTVL.

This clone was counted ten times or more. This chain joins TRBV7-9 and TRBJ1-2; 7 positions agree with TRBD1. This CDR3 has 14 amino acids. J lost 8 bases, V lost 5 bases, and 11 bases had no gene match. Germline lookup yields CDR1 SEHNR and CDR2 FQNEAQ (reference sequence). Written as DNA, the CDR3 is TGTGCCAGCAGCATAGACCTGGGACAGCGGGGCTACACCTTC. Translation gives CASSIDLGQRGYTF.

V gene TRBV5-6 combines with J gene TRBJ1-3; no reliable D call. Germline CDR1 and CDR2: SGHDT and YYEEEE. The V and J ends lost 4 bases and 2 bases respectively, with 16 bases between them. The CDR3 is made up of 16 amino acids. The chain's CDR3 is CASSLLSRDPGNTIYF. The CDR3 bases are TGTGCCAGCAGCCTACTCTCGAGGGATCCTGGAAACACCATATATTTT.

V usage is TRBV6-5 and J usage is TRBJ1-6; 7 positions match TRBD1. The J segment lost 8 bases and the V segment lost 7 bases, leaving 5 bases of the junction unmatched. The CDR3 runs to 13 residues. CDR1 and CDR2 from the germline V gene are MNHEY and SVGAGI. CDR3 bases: TGTGCCAGCAACCGGGACAGCGATTCACCCCTCCACTTT. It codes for CASNRDSDSPLHF.

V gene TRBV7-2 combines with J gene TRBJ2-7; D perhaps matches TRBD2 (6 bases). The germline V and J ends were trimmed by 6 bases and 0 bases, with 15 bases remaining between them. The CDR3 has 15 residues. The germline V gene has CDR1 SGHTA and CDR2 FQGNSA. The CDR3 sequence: CASSPTSRSSYEQYF. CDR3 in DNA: TGTGCCAGCAGTCCTACTAGCAGAAGCTCCTACGAGCAGTACTTC.

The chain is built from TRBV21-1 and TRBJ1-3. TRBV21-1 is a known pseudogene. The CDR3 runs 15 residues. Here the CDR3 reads CASSTWGPGGNTIYF. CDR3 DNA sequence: TGTGCCAGCAGCACTTGGGGTCCGGGGGGAAACACCATATATTTT.

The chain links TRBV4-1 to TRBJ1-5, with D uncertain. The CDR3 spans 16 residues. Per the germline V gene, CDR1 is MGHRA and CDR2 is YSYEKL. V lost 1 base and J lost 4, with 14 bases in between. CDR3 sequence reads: CASSQVVVPPNQPQHF. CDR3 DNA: TGCGCCAGCAGCCAAGTGGTAGTTCCTCCTAATCAGCCCCAGCATTTT.

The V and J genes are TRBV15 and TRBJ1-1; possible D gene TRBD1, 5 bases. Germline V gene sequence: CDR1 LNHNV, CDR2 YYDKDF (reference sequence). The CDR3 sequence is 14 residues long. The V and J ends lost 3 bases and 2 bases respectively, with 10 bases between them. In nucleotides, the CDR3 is TGTGCCACCAGCAGGACAGTCTTAAACACTGAAGCTTTCTTT. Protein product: CATSRTVLNTEAFF.

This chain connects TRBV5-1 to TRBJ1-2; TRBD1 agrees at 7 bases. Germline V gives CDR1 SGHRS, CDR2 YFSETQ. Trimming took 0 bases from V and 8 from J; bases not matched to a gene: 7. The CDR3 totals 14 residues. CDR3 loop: CASSLARGVEGYTF. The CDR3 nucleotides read TGCGCCAGCAGCTTGGCCAGGGGGGTGGAAGGCTACACCTTC.

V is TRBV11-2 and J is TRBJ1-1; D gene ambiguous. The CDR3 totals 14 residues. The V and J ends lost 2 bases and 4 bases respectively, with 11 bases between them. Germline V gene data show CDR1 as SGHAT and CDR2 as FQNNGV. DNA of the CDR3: TGTGCCAGCAGCTTACGCAGGTCCGCCACTGAAGCTTTCTTT. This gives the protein CASSLRRSATEAFF.

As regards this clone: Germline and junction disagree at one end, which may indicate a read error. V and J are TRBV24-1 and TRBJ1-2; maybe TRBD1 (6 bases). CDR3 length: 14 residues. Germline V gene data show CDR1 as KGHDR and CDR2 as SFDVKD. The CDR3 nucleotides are TGTGCCATCAGTTCCCTCAGGGGTCCGGGCGGCTACACCTTC. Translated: CAISSLRGPGGYTF.

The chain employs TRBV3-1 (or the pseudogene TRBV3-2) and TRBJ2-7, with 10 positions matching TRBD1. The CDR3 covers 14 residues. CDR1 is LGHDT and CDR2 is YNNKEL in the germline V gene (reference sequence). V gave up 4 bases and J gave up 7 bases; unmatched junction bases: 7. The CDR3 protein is CASSPRDRGLEQYF. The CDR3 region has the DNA TGTGCCAGCAGCCCCCGGGACAGGGGTTTGGAGCAGTACTTC.

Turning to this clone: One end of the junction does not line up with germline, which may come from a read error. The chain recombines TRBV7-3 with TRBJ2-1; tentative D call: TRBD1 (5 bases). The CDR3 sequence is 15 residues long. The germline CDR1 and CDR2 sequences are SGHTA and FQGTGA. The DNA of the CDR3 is TGTGCCGGCAGCTTAATGCAGGGATCCTACAATGAGCAGTTCTTC. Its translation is CAGSLMQGSYNEQFF.

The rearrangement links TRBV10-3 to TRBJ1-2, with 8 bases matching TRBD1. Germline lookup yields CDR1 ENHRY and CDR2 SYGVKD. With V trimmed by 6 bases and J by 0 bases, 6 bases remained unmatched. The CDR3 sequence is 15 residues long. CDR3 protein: CAISETGATNYGYTF. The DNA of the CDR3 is TGTGCCATCAGCGAGACAGGGGCCACTAACTATGGCTACACCTTC.

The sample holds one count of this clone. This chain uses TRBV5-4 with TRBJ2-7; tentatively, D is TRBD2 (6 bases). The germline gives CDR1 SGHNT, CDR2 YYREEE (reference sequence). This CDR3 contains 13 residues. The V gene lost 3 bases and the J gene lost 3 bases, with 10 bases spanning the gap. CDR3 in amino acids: CASSSPGLYEQYF. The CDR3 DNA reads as TGTGCCAGCAGCTCTCCGGGACTCTACGAGCAGTACTTC.

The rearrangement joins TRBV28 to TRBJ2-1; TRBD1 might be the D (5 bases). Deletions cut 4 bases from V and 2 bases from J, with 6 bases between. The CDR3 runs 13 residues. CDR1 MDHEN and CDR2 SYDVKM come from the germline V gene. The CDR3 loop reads CASSYRTYNEQFF. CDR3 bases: TGTGCCAGCAGTTACAGGACCTACAATGAGCAGTTCTTC.

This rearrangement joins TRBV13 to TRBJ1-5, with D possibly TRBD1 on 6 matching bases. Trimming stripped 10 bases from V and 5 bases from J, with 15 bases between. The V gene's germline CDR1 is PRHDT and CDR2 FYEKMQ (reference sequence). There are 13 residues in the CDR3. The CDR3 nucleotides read TGTGCCACCTCCCAGGGGCCTTATCAGCCCCAGCATTTT. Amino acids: CATSQGPYQPQHF.

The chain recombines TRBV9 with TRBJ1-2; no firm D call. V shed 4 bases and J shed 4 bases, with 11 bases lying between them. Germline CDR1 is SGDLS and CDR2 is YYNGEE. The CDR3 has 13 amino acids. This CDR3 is CASSPGDRYGYTF. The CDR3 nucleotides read TGTGCCAGCAGCCCGGGAGATCGCTATGGCTACACCTTC.

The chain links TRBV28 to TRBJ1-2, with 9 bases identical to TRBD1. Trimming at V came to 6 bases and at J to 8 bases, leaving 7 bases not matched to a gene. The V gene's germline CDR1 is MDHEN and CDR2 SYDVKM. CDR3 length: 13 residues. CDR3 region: CASRGTGWDGYTF. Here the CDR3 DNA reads TGTGCCAGCAGAGGGACAGGGTGGGACGGCTACACCTTC.

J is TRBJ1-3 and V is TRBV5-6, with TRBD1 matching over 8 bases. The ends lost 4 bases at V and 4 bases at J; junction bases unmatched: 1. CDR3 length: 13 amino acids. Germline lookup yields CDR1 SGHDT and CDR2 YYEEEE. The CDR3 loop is CASSRDRGNTIYF. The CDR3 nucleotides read TGTGCCAGCAGCCGGGACAGGGGAAACACCATATATTTT.

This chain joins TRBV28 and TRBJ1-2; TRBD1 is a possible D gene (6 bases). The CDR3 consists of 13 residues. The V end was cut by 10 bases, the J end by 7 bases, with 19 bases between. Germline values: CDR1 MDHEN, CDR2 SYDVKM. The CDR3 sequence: CAISPGGALGYTF. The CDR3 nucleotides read TGTGCCATCTCCCCGGGGGGGGCCCTTGGCTACACCTTC.

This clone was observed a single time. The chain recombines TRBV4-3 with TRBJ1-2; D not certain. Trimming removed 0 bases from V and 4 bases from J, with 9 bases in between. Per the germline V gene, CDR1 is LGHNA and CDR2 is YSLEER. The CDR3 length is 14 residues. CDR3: CASSQDPKLYGYTF. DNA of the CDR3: TGCGCCAGCAGCCAAGACCCCAAACTCTATGGCTACACCTTC.

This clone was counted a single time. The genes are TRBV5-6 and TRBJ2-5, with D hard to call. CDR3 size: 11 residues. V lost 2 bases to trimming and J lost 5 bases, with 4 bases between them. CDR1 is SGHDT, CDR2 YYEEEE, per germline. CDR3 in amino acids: CASSFEETQYF. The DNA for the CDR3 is TGTGCCAGCAGCTTCGAGGAGACCCAGTACTTC.

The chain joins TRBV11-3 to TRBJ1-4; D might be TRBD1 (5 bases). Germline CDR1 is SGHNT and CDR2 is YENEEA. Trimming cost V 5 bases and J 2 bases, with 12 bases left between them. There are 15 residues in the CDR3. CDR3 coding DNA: TGTGCCAGCAGCCCCCTGGGACTGACTAATGAAAAACTGTTTTTT. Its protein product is CASSPLGLTNEKLFF.